The table lists the clone carrying this T cell receptor beta chain with a count of one. Antigen: not known. The data were obtained in a study of identifying expanded T cells in peripheral blood. No infections or other immune events were documented during collection. General study findings and limits: Technical replicates showed approximately 1.2 changed clones; two weeks about 16; four weeks 19. Clone count variance between approximately 2-week samples rose with total template count.

CDR1 is SGHDT, CDR2 YYEEEE, per germline. This CDR3 has 15 amino acids. The V end was cut by 2 bases, the J end by 5 bases, with 17 bases between. The table came from immunoSEQ multiplex PCR; TCRdb's copy has only in-frame clones and leaves some out. Among approximately 85,000 clones listed, 88% were seen once. The sequence came from a person aged 18-70 years in good health. This sequence joins TRBV5-6 and TRBJ2-7; D possibly matches TRBD1 or TRBD2 (6 bases each). Sample: blood. CDR3 amino acids: CASSFSLGGFHEQYF. CDR3 DNA sequence: TGTGCCAGCAGCTTCTCCCTAGGGGGGTTCCACGAGCAGTACTTC.